This T cell receptor beta chain stems from a study of cytomegalovirus exposure and HLA in healthy donors. The CDR3 covers 18 residues. Germline loops: CDR1 GTSNPN, CDR2 SVGIG (reference sequence). V lost 1 base, J lost 1 base, and 22 bases lay in between. TCRdb's copy holds only in-frame clones and misses some; the assay was immunoSEQ multiplex PCR. Altogether about 220,000 clones are present, over 80% being singletons, with the ten largest covering roughly 1%. Sequenced sample: PBMCs. The source of this sequence is a woman aged 18-30 years in good health and CMV-seronegative. This chain links TRBV30 with TRBJ1-2; D is perhaps TRBD1 (6 bases). CDR3 region: CAWSGLGRDTIHNYGYTF. In DNA form, the CDR3 reads TGTGCCTGGAGTGGTTTGGGACGGGACACCATCCATAACTATGGCTACACCTTC.